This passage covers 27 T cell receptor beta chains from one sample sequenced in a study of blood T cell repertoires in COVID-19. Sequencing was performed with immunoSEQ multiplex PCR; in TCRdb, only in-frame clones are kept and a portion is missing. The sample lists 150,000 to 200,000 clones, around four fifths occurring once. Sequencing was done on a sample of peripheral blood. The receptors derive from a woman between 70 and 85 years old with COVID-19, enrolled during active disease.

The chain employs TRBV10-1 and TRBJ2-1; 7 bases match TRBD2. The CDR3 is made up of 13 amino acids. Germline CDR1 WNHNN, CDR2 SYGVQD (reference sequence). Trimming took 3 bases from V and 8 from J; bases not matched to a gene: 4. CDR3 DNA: TGCGCCAGCAGTGACCCTGGGGGGGATGAGCAGTTCTTC. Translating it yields CASSDPGGDEQFF.

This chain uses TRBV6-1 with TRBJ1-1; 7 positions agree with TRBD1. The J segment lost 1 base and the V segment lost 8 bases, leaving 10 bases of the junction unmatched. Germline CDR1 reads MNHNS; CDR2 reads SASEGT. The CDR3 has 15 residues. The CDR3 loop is CASGIRQGWNTEAFF. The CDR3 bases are TGTGCCAGCGGAATAAGACAGGGCTGGAACACTGAAGCTTTCTTT.

Here the CDR3 reads CASSFQTGYSNQPQHF. In DNA form, the CDR3 reads TGTGCCAGCAGTTTTCAAACGGGGTATAGCAATCAGCCCCAGCATTTT. This sequence joins TRBV28 and TRBJ1-5; D unresolved. Trimming removed 3 bases from V and 0 bases from J, with 12 bases in between. This CDR3 is 16 amino acids long. CDR1 MDHEN and CDR2 SYDVKM come from the germline V gene. Looking up the rest from reference TRBV28 and TRBJ1-5 gives the full variable domain: DVKVTQSSRYLVKRTGEKVFLECVQDMDHENMFWYRQDPGLGLRLIYFSYDVKMKEKGDIPEGYSVSREKKERFSLILESASTNQTSMYLCASSFQTGYSNQPQHFGDGTRLSIL.

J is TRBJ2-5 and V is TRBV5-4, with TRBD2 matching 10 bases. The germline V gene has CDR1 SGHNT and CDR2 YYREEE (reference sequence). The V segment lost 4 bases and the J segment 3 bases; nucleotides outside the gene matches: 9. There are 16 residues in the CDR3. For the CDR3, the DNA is TGTGCCAGCAGCACTATCCTAGCGGGAGTAGAAGAGACCCAGTACTTC. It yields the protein CASSTILAGVEETQYF.

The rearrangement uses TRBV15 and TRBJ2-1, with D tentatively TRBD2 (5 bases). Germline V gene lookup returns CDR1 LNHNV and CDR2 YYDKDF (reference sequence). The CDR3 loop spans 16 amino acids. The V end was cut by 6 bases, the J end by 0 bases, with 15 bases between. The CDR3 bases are TGTGCCACCAGTTCCCCAGCAGCGGACTCCTACAATGAGCAGTTCTTC. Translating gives CATSSPAADSYNEQFF.

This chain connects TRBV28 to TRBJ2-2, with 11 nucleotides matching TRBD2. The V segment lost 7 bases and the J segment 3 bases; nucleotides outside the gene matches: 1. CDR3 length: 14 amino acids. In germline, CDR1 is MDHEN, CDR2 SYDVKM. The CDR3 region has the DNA TGTGCCAGCAAACTAGCGGGAGACACCGGGGAGCTGTTTTTT. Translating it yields CASKLAGDTGELFF.

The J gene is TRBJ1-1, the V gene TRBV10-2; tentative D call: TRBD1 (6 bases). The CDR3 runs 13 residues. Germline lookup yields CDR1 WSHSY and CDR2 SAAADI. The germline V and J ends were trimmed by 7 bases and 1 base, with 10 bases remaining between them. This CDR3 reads CASKLTGNTEAFF. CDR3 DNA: TGCGCCAGCAAACTGACAGGGAACACTGAAGCTTTCTTT.

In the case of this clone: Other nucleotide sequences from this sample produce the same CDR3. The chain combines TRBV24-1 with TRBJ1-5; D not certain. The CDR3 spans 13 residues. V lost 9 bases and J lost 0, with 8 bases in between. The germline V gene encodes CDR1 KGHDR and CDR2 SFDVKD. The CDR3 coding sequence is TGTGCCACCGGCGGCGATAGCAATCAGCCCCAGCATTTT. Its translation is CATGGDSNQPQHF.

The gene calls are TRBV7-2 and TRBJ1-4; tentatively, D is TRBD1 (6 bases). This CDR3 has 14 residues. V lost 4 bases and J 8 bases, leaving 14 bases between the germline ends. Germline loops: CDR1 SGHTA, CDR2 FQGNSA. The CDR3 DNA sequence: TGTGCCAGCAGCTCGGACAGATGGGGCGAAAAACTGTTTTTT. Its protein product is CASSSDRWGEKLFF.

The CDR3 loop is CASSQDPPGGSGQPQHF. The CDR3 DNA reads as TGCGCCAGCAGCCAAGATCCCCCGGGAGGGTCAGGTCAGCCCCAGCATTTT. V is TRBV4-3 and J is TRBJ1-5; D call uncertain. This CDR3 comprises 17 residues. Deletions cut 0 bases from V and 6 bases from J, with 18 bases between. Germline CDR1 is LGHNA and CDR2 is YSLEER.

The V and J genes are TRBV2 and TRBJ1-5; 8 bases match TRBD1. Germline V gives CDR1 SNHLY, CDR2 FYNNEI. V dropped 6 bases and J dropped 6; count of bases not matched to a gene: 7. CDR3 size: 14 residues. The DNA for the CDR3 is TGTGCCAGCAGCCCGGACAGGGTGGCTCAGCCCCAGCATTTT. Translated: CASSPDRVAQPQHF.

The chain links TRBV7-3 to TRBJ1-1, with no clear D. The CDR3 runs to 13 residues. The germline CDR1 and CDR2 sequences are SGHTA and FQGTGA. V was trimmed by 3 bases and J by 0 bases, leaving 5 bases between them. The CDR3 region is CASSFTLNTEAFF. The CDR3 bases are TGTGCCAGCAGCTTTACATTGAACACTGAAGCTTTCTTT. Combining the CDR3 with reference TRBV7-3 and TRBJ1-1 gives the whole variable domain GAGVSQTPSNKVTEKGKYVELRCDPISGHTALYWYRQSLGQGPEFLIYFQGTGAADDSGLPNDRFFAVRPEGSVSTLKIQRTERGDSAVYLCASSFTLNTEAFFGQGTRLTVV.

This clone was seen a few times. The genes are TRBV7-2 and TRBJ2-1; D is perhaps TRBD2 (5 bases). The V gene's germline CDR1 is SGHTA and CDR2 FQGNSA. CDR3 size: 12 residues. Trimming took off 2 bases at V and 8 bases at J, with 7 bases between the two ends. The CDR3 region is CASSLTRYEQFF. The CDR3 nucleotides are TGTGCCAGCAGCTTAACTAGATATGAGCAGTTCTTC.

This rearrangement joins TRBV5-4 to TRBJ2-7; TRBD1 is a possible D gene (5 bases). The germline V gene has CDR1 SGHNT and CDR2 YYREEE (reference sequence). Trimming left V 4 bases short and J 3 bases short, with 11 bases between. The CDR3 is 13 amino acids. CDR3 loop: CASSQQGIYEQYF. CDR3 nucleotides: TGTGCCAGCAGCCAGCAGGGAATCTACGAGCAGTACTTC.

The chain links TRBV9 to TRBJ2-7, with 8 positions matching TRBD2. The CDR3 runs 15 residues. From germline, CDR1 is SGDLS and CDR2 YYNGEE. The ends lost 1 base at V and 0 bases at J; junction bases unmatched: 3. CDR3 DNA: TGTGCCAGCAGCGTAAGCGGGGGCGACTCCTACGAGCAGTACTTC. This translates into CASSVSGGDSYEQYF.

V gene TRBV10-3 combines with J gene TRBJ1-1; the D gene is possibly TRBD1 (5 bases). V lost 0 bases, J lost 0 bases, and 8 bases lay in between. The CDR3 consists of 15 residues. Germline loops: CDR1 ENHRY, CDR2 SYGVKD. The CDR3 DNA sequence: TGTGCCATCAGTGAGTCCCCAGGGATGAACACTGAAGCTTTCTTT. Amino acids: CAISESPGMNTEAFF.

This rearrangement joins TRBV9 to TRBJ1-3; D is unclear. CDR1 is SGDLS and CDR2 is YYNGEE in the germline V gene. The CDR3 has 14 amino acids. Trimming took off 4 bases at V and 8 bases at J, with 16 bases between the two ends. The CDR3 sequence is CASSPLSTGDTIYF. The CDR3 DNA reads TGTGCCAGCAGCCCTCTATCGACCGGGGACACCATATATTTT.

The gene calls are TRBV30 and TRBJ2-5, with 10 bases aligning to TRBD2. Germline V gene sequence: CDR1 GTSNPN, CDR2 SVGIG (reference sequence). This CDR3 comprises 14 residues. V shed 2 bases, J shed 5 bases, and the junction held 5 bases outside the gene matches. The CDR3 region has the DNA TGTGCCTGGAGTCGGACTAGCGGAAGGGAGACCCAGTACTTC. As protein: CAWSRTSGRETQYF.

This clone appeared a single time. CDR3 residues: CASSQASLGGTGELFF. CDR3 coding DNA: TGTGCCAGCAGCCAAGCCAGCCTCGGGGGGACCGGGGAGCTGTTTTTT. The chain is built from TRBV14 and TRBJ2-2; 7 nucleotides align to TRBD2. The V segment lost 1 base and the J segment 5 bases; nucleotides outside the gene matches: 7. Germline V gene data show CDR1 as SGHDN and CDR2 as FVKESK. The CDR3 has 16 residues.

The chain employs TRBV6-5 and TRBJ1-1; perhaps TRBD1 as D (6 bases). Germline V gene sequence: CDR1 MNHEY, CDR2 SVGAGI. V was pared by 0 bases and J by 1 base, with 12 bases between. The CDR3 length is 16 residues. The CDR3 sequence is CASSYSGGAGNTEAFF. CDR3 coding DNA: TGTGCCAGCAGTTACTCTGGGGGGGCGGGGAACACTGAAGCTTTCTTT.

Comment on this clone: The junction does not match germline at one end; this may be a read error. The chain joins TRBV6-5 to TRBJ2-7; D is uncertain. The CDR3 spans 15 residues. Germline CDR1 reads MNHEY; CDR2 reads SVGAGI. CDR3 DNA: TGTGCCAGCACCTTAGGTGACTTTGGCTCCTCCGAGCAGTACTTC. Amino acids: CASTLGDFGSSEQYF.

CDR3 sequence reads: CATRQASYEQYF. The CDR3 DNA sequence: TGTGCCACCCGACAGGCTTCCTACGAGCAGTACTTC. The gene calls are TRBV6-6 and TRBJ2-7; possible D gene TRBD1, 6 bases. Trimming removed 10 bases from V and 1 base from J, with 11 bases in between. In germline, CDR1 is MNHNY, CDR2 SVGAGI (reference sequence). The CDR3 loop spans 12 amino acids.

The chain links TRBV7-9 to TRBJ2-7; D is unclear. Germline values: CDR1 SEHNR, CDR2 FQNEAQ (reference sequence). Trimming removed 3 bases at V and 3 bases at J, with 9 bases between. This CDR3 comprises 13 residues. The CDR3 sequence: CASSFTQSYEQYF. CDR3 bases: TGTGCCAGCAGCTTCACACAGAGCTACGAGCAGTACTTC.

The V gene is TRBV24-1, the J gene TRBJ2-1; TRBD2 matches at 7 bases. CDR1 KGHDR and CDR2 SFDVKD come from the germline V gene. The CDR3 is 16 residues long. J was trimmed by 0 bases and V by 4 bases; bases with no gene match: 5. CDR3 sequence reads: CATSEALAASYNEQFF. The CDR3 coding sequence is TGTGCCACCAGTGAAGCTCTAGCGGCCTCCTACAATGAGCAGTTCTTC.

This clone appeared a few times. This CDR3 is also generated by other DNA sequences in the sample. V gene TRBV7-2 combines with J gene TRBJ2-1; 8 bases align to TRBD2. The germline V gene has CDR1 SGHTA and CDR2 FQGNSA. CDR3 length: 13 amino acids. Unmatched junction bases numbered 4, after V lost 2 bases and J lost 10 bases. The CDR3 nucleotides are TGTGCCAGCAGCTTATCGGGAGGGCGCGAGCAGTTCTTC. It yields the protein CASSLSGGREQFF.

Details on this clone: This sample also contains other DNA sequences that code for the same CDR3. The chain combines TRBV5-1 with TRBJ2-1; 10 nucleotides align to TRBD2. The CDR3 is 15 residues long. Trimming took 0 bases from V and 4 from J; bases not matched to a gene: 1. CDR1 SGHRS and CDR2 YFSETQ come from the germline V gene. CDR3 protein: CASSLGLAGYNEQFF. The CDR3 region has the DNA TGCGCCAGCAGCTTGGGACTAGCGGGTTACAATGAGCAGTTCTTC.

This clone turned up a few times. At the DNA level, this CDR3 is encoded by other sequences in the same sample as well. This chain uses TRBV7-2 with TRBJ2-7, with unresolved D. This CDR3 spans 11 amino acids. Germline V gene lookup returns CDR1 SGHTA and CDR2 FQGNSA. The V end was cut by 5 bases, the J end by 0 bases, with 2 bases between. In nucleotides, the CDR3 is TGTGCCAGCAGCCTCTCCTACGAGCAGTACTTC. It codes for CASSLSYEQYF.